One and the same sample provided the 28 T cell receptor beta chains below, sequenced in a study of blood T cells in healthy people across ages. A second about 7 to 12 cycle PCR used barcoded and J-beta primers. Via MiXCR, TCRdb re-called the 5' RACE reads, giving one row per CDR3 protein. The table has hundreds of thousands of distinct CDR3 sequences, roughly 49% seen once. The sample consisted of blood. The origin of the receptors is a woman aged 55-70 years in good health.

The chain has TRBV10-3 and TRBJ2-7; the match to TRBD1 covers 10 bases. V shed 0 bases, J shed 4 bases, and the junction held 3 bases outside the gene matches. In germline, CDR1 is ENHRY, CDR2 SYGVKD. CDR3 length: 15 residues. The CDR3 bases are TGTGCCATCAGTGAGTCGAGACAGGGGGCGTACGAGCAGTACTTC. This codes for CAISESRQGAYEQYF.

DNA for the CDR3: TGTGCCACCAGGTACAGCTTAACTTATGGCTACACCTTC. This gives the protein CATRYSLTYGYTF. The V call is TRBV15, the J call TRBJ1-2; D unclear. The germline CDR1 and CDR2 sequences are LNHNV and YYDKDF (reference sequence). Trimming stripped 6 bases from V and 5 bases from J, with 13 bases between. The CDR3 has 13 residues.

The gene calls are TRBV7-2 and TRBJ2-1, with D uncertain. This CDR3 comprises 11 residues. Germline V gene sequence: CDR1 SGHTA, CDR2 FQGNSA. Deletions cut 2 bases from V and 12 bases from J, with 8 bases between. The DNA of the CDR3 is TGTGCCAGCAGCTTAAGGGAAAGGCAGTTCTTC. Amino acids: CASSLRERQFF.

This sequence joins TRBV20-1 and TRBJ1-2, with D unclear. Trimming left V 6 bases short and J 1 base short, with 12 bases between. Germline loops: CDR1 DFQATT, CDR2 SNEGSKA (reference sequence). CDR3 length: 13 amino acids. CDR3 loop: CSAGRAGNYGYTF. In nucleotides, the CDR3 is TGCAGTGCCGGGCGGGCGGGTAACTATGGCTACACCTTC.

In DNA, the CDR3 is TGCGCCAGCAGCTTTGACTTTTCTGGCTACACCTTC. This gives the protein CASSFDFSGYTF. The chain couples TRBV5-1 to TRBJ1-2; D gene uncertain. Germline CDR1 is SGHRS and CDR2 is YFSETQ. The length of the CDR3 is 12 residues. V was trimmed by 2 bases and J by 7 bases, leaving 9 bases between them.

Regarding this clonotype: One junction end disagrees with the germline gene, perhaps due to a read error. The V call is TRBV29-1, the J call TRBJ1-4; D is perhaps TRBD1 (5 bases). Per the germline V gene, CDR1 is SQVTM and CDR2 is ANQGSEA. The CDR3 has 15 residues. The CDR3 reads CGVVSVFQGGEKLFF. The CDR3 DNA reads TGCGGCGTTGTTAGTGTGTTCCAGGGTGGTGAAAAACTGTTTTTT.

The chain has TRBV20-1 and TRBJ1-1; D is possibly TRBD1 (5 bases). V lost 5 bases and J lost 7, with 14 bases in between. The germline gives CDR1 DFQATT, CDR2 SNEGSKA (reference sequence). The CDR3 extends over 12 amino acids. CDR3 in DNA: TGCAGTGCTGTTTTTAGACAGAATGAAGCTTTCTTT. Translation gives CSAVFRQNEAFF.

The CDR3 protein is CASSHLTDRDYGYTF. In nucleotides, the CDR3 is TGTGCCAGCAGCCACCTGACCGACAGGGACTATGGCTACACCTTC. The chain uses TRBV12-3 or TRBV12-4 and TRBJ1-2, with TRBD1 identical over 7 bases. The CDR3 is 15 amino acids. The V segment lost 6 bases and the J segment 3 bases; nucleotides outside the gene matches: 10.

CDR3 DNA: TGTGCCAGCAGCGTAGGACAGACCACAGATACGCAGTATTTT. Protein sequence: CASSVGQTTDTQYF. The chain uses TRBV7-2 and TRBJ2-3; maybe TRBD1 (6 bases). Trimming cost V 5 bases and J 2 bases, with 11 bases left between them. Germline CDR1 SGHTA, CDR2 FQGNSA. The length of the CDR3 is 14 residues. The whole variable domain, remainder taken from reference TRBV7-2 and TRBJ2-3, is GAGVSQSPSNKVTEKGKDVELRCDPISGHTALYWYRQSLGQGLEFLIYFQGNSAPDKSGLPSDRFSAERTGGSVSTLTIQRTQQEDSAVYLCASSVGQTTDTQYFGPGTRLTVL.

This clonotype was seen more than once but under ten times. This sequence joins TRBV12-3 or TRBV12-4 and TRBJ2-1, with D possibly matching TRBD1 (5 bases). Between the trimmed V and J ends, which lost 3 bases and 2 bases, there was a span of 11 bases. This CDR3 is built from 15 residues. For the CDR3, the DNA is TGTGCCAGCAGTTTGGGGCGGAGAACCTACAATGAGCAGTTCTTC. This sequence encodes CASSLGRRTYNEQFF.

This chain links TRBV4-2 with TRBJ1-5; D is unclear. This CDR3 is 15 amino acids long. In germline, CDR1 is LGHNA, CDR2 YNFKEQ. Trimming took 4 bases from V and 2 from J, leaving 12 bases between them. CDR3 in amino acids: CASSPDTVGNQPQHF. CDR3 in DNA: TGTGCCAGCAGCCCCGACACCGTCGGCAATCAGCCCCAGCATTTT.

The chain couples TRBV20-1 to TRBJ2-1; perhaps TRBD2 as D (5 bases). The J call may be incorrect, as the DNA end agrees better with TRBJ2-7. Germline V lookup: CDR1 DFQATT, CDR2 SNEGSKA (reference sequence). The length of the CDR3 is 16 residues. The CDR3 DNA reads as TGCAGTGCTAGAGAGGCACAGCGGTCCATATACAATGAGCAGTACTTC. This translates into CSAREAQRSIYNEQYF.

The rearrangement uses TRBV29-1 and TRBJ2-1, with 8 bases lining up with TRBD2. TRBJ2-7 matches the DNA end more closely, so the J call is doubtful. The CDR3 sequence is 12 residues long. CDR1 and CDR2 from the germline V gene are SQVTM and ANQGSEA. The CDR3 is CSVSGSNNEQYF. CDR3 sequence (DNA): TGCAGCGTGAGCGGGAGCAACAATGAGCAGTACTTC.

In DNA form, the CDR3 reads TGTGCCAGCAGTTTTGGTGGGGGGACCGAGCAGTACTTC. Its translation is CASSFGGGTEQYF. The chain employs TRBV12-3 or TRBV12-4 and TRBJ2-7, with D possibly matching TRBD2 (6 bases). Trimming shortened V by 3 bases and J by 6 bases, and 12 bases separated the two germline ends. The CDR3 is 13 residues long.

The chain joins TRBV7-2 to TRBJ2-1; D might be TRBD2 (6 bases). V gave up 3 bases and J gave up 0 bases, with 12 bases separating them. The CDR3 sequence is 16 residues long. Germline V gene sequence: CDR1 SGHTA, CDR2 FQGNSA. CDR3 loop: CASSFGGTPSYNEQFF. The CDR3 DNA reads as TGTGCCAGCAGCTTTGGCGGGACCCCCTCCTACAATGAGCAGTTCTTC. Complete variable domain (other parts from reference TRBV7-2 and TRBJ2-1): GAGVSQSPSNKVTEKGKDVELRCDPISGHTALYWYRQSLGQGLEFLIYFQGNSAPDKSGLPSDRFSAERTGGSVSTLTIQRTQQEDSAVYLCASSFGGTPSYNEQFFGPGTRLTVL.

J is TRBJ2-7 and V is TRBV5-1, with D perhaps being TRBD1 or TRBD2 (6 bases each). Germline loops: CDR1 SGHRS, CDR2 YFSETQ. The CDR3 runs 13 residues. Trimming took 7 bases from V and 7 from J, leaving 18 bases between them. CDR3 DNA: TGCGCCAGCTCCACCGGGGGCCCCAATGAGCAGTACTTC. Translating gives CASSTGGPNEQYF.

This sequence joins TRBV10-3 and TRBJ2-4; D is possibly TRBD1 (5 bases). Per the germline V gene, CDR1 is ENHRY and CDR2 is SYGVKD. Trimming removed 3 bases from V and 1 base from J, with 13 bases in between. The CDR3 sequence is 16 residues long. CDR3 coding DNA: TGTGCCATCAGTGATTGGGAAAAGGGGGCCAAAAACATTCAGTACTTC. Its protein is CAISDWEKGAKNIQYF.

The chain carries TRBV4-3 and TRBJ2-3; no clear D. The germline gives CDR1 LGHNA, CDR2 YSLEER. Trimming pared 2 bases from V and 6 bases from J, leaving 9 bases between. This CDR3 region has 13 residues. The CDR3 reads CASSQLRVDTQYF. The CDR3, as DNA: TGCGCCAGCAGCCAATTAAGGGTTGATACGCAGTATTTT.

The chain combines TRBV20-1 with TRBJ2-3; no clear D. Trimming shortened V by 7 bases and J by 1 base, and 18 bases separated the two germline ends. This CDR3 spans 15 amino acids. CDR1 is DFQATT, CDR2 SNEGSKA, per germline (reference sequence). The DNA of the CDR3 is TGCAGTGGGGCCGGGCTGTCACGTGGCACAGATACGCAGTATTTT. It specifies CSGAGLSRGTDTQYF.

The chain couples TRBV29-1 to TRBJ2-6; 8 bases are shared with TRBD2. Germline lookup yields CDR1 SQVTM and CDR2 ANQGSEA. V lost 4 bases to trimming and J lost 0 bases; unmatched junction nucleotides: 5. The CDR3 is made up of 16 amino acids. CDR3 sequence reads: CSVGKRGTSGANVLTF. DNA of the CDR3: TGCAGCGTTGGTAAGCGGGGGACCTCTGGGGCCAACGTCCTGACTTTC.

The CDR3 is CATSDTRTGDGYTF. For the CDR3, the DNA is TGTGCCACCAGTGATACACGGACGGGGGATGGCTACACCTTC. V is TRBV24-1 and J is TRBJ1-2; TRBD1 might be the D (5 bases). V lost 3 bases, J lost 6 bases, and 13 bases lay in between. The germline gives CDR1 KGHDR, CDR2 SFDVKD. CDR3 size: 14 residues.

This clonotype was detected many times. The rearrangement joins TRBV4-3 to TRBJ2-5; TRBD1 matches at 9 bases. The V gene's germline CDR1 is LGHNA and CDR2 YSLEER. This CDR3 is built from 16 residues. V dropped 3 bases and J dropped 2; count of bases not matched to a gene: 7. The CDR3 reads CASSHGGQGKQETQYF. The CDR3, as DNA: TGCGCCAGCAGCCACGGAGGACAGGGGAAACAAGAGACCCAGTACTTC.

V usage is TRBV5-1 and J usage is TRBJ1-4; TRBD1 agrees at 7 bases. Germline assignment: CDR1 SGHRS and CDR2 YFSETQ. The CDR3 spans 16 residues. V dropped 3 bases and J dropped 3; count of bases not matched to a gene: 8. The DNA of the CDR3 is TGCGCCAGCAGCTCGAGTCAGGGGGTGGCTAATGAAAAACTGTTTTTT. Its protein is CASSSSQGVANEKLFF. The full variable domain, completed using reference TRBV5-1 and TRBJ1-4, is KAGVTQTPRYLIKTRGQQVTLSCSPISGHRSVSWYQQTPGQGLQFLFEYFSETQRNKGNFPGRFSGRQFSNSRSEMNVSTLELGDSALYLCASSSSQGVANEKLFFGSGTQLSVL.

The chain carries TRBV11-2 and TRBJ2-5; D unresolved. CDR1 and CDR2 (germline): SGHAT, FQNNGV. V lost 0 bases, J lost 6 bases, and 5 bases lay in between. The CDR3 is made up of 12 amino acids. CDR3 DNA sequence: TGTGCCAGCAGCTTAGATGGAAAGACCCAGTACTTC. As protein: CASSLDGKTQYF.

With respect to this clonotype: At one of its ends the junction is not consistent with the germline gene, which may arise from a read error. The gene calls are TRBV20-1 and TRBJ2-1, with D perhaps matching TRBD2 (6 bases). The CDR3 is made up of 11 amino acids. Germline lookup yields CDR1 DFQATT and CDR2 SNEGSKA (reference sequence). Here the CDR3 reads CGAVGRNEQFF. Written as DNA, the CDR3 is TGCGGTGCTGTAGGGAGGAATGAGCAGTTCTTC.

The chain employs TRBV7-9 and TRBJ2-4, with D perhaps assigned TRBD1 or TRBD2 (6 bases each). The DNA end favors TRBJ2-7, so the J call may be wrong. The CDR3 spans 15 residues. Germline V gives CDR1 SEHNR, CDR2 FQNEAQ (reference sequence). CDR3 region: CASSFRSTGADEQYF. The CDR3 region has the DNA TGTGCCAGCAGCTTCCGAAGTACGGGGGCGGACGAGCAGTACTTC.

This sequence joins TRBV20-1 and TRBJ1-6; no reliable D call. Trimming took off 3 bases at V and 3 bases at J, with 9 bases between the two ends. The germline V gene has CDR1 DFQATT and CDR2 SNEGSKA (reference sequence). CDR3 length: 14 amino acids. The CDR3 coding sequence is TGCAGTGCTAGCAAGGAGTACTATAATTCACCCCTCCACTTT. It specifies CSASKEYYNSPLHF.

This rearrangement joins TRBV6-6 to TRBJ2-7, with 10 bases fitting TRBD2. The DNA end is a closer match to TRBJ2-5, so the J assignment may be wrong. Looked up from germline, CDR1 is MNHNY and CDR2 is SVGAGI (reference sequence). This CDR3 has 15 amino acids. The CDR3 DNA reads TGTGCCAGCAGTTCCTCTAGCGGGAGAGTGGGGACCCAGTACTTC. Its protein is CASSSSSGRVGTQYF.